These 26 T cell receptor beta chains came from one sample sequenced in a study of cytomegalovirus exposure and HLA in healthy donors. 13 Jbeta primers and 60 Vbeta primers were used for the PCR. Libraries were prepared by immunoSEQ multiplex PCR; TCRdb keeps only in-frame clonotypes and omits some of them. The sample consists of approximately 100,000 clones, under 80% of them appearing once. The sequencing sample was made of PBMCs. The source of these receptors is a man in his 60s in good health and CMV-seronegative.

The V and J genes are TRBV5-8 and TRBJ2-7, with 8 positions matching TRBD1. Germline V gene sequence: CDR1 SGHTS, CDR2 YDEGEE. V gave up 4 bases and J gave up 9 bases; unmatched junction bases: 12. The CDR3 spans 14 residues. The CDR3 protein is CASSERTGLGRQYF. For the CDR3, the DNA is TGTGCCAGCAGCGAACGGACAGGGTTGGGACGGCAGTACTTC.

This chain links TRBV5-1 with TRBJ2-3, with D possibly being TRBD2 (7 bases). The ends were cut back, 3 bases at V and 4 bases at J, with 12 bases in the middle. The CDR3 is 14 residues long. CDR1 SGHRS and CDR2 YFSETQ come from the germline V gene. CDR3 sequence reads: CASSWGGQADTQYF. As DNA, the CDR3 is TGCGCCAGCAGCTGGGGGGGGCAAGCAGATACGCAGTATTTT. Full variable domain (outside the CDR3, taken from reference TRBV5-1 and TRBJ2-3): KAGVTQTPRYLIKTRGQQVTLSCSPISGHRSVSWYQQTPGQGLQFLFEYFSETQRNKGNFPGRFSGRQFSNSRSEMNVSTLELGDSALYLCASSWGGQADTQYFGPGTRLTVL.

This clone appeared a few times. This chain links TRBV4-1 with TRBJ1-3; D not certain. The CDR3 is 16 amino acids. CDR1 is MGHRA, CDR2 YSYEKL, per germline. Trimming cost V 1 base and J 4 bases, with 14 bases left between them. DNA for the CDR3: TGCGCCAGCAGCCAAGCCGGGAGCTGGTCGGGAAACACCATATATTTT. This encodes CASSQAGSWSGNTIYF.

V and J are TRBV6-5 and TRBJ2-2, with 10 bases identical to TRBD1. Germline CDR1 MNHEY, CDR2 SVGAGI. The CDR3 is made up of 16 amino acids. V was clipped by 0 bases and J by 6 bases; unmatched bases: 4. For the CDR3, the DNA is TGTGCCAGCAGTTACTCGGGACAGGGGCAGGCCGGGGAGCTGTTTTTT. It encodes CASSYSGQGQAGELFF.

The gene calls are TRBV6-6 and TRBJ2-1, with 7 bases fitting TRBD2. The trim removed 5 bases at V and 7 bases at J, leaving 11 bases unmatched. The germline V gene has CDR1 MNHNY and CDR2 SVGAGI (reference sequence). The length of the CDR3 is 15 residues. The CDR3 here is CASSRRDYARNEQFF. Written as DNA, the CDR3 is TGTGCCAGCAGTCGCCGGGACTACGCGAGGAATGAGCAGTTCTTC.

The gene calls are TRBV7-2 and TRBJ1-6; 7 bases map to TRBD1. After removal of 6 bases from V and 9 bases from J, the junction contained 8 bases not matched to a gene. CDR1 is SGHTA, CDR2 FQGNSA, per germline. This CDR3 is built from 14 residues. CDR3 sequence reads: CASRQTGRGSPLHF. CDR3 DNA: TGTGCCAGCAGACAGACAGGGAGAGGTTCACCCCTCCACTTT.

This clone was recorded only once. CDR3 sequence: CASSPGQGLEANYGYTF. DNA of the CDR3: TGTGCCAGCAGTCCGGGACAGGGATTGGAAGCTAACTATGGCTACACCTTC. The chain combines TRBV25-1 with TRBJ1-2; 9 bases fit TRBD1. Trimming cost V 5 bases and J 0 bases; bases outside gene matches: 10. The CDR3 is made up of 17 amino acids. Germline V CDR1 and CDR2: MGHDK, SYGVNS.

The chain employs TRBV7-3 and TRBJ1-2; 7 bases are a match to TRBD1. Germline trimming cut 5 bases from V and 2 bases from J; bases unmatched to any gene: 2. CDR3 length: 13 residues. Germline lookup yields CDR1 SGHTA and CDR2 FQGTGA. CDR3 bases: TGTGCCAGCAGCCCGGACAGGAACTATGGCTACACCTTC. Amino acids: CASSPDRNYGYTF.

The CDR3 loop is CASSQGAGNTDTQYF. The CDR3 DNA is TGCGCCAGCAGCCAAGGAGCGGGGAACACAGATACGCAGTATTTT. The genes are TRBV4-3 and TRBJ2-3; 7 bases are shared with TRBD2. CDR3 size: 15 residues. The V segment lost 1 base and the J segment 2 bases; nucleotides outside the gene matches: 3. Looked up from germline, CDR1 is LGHNA and CDR2 is YSLEER.

The V call is TRBV19, the J call TRBJ1-1, with D uncertain. CDR3 length: 13 amino acids. CDR1 LNHDA and CDR2 SQIVND come from the germline V gene (reference sequence). V lost 7 bases and J 5 bases, leaving 14 bases between the germline ends. This chain's CDR3 is CASNTNFETEAFF. The CDR3 DNA follows: TGTGCCAGTAATACCAACTTCGAAACTGAAGCTTTCTTT.

This chain joins TRBV4-2 and TRBJ1-1; 8 nucleotides align to TRBD1. The CDR3 runs to 15 residues. Germline values: CDR1 LGHNA, CDR2 YNFKEQ. Unmatched junction bases numbered 10, after V lost 5 bases and J lost 5 bases. CDR3 protein: CASSYGQGRITEAFF. The DNA of the CDR3 is TGTGCCAGCAGCTATGGACAGGGTCGGATAACTGAAGCTTTCTTT.

The rearrangement links TRBV28 to TRBJ2-7; D possibly corresponds to TRBD1 (7 bases). CDR1 is MDHEN, CDR2 SYDVKM, per germline. Trimming left V 6 bases short and J 4 bases short, with 16 bases between. The CDR3 is 14 residues long. The CDR3 nucleotides are TGTGCCAGCAGGCGATCGGGGGACAGATACGAGCAGTACGTC. The encoded protein is CASRRSGDRYEQYV.

The sample holds a few counts of this clone. J is TRBJ2-5 and V is TRBV13; 10 bases line up with TRBD1. The CDR3 loop spans 14 amino acids. Per the germline V gene, CDR1 is PRHDT and CDR2 is FYEKMQ (reference sequence). V was clipped by 7 bases and J by 5 bases; unmatched bases: 7. Here the CDR3 reads CASTAGQGMETQYF. The CDR3 region has the DNA TGTGCCAGCACAGCGGGACAGGGGATGGAGACCCAGTACTTC.

This chain uses TRBV10-3 with TRBJ1-1; 7 bases are a match to TRBD1. The ends lost 3 bases at V and 4 bases at J; junction bases unmatched: 8. Germline lookup yields CDR1 ENHRY and CDR2 SYGVKD. This CDR3 has 15 amino acids. The CDR3 sequence: CAISDVGQGGTEAFF. In DNA, the CDR3 is TGTGCCATCAGTGATGTGGGGCAGGGGGGCACTGAAGCTTTCTTT.

This sequence joins TRBV5-1 and TRBJ1-1; D remains unclear. This CDR3 has 14 amino acids. CDR1 and CDR2 from the germline V gene are SGHRS and YFSETQ. V lost 0 bases and J lost 0, with 6 bases in between. CDR3 sequence: CASSLGQMNTEAFF. CDR3 nucleotide sequence: TGCGCCAGCAGCTTGGGCCAGATGAACACTGAAGCTTTCTTT.

The chain couples TRBV6-1 to TRBJ1-5, with D maybe TRBD1 (5 bases). The germline CDR1 and CDR2 sequences are MNHNS and SASEGT. Deletions cut 2 bases from V and 6 bases from J, with 8 bases between. The CDR3 covers 13 residues. CDR3 sequence (DNA): TGTGCCAGCAGTGAAATTCAGGGTCAGCCCCAGCATTTT. Protein product: CASSEIQGQPQHF.

The table lists this clone with a few counts. CDR3 in amino acids: CSVSGTADTGELFF. The CDR3 DNA sequence: TGCAGCGTTTCTGGGACTGCGGACACCGGGGAGCTGTTTTTT. The chain joins TRBV29-1 to TRBJ2-2; D is possibly TRBD2 (6 bases). The germline gives CDR1 SQVTM, CDR2 ANQGSEA. This CDR3 region has 14 residues. The V end lost 5 bases, the J end lost 3 bases, and 13 bases lay between the germline ends.

The chain carries TRBV29-1 and TRBJ2-5, with TRBD1 identical over 9 bases. Germline assignment: CDR1 SQVTM and CDR2 ANQGSEA. CDR3 length: 14 amino acids. V trimming: 7 bases; J trimming: 2 bases; junction bases outside the gene matches: 8. CDR3 sequence (DNA): TGCAGCGCACCCGGACAGGGGATTCAAGAGACCCAGTACTTC. It yields the protein CSAPGQGIQETQYF.

The V gene is TRBV12-5, the J gene TRBJ1-2, with 8 bases fitting TRBD1. Trimming at V came to 5 bases and at J to 8 bases, leaving 4 bases not matched to a gene. This CDR3 is 12 amino acids long. Germline CDR1 is LGHNT and CDR2 is FRNRAP. The CDR3 DNA follows: TGTGCTAGTGGTCGGACAGGGATCGGCTACACCTTC. Translating it yields CASGRTGIGYTF.

The chain recombines TRBV7-2 with TRBJ2-7, with D possibly TRBD2 on 5 matching bases. V was shortened by 5 bases and J by 4 bases, with 15 bases between the two germline ends. Germline-derived CDR1 and CDR2 are SGHTA and FQGNSA. This CDR3 comprises 14 residues. In DNA, the CDR3 is TGTGCCAGCAGCCTGGACTCAACTGTATACGAGCAGTACTTC. Its protein is CASSLDSTVYEQYF.

Concerning this clone itself: Other DNA sequences of this sample code for an identical CDR3. The chain joins TRBV9 to TRBJ1-2; 9 nucleotides agree with TRBD1. Germline assignment: CDR1 SGDLS and CDR2 YYNGEE. CDR3 length: 13 amino acids. Trimming at V came to 3 bases and at J to 8 bases, leaving 5 bases not matched to a gene. In nucleotides, the CDR3 is TGTGCCAGCAGCGCCGGGACAGGGTACGGCTACACCTTC. Amino acids: CASSAGTGYGYTF.

This clone was counted only a few times. This rearrangement joins TRBV11-2 to TRBJ1-2; 8 bases align to TRBD1. V was pared by 5 bases and J by 4 bases, with 12 bases of the junction left unmatched. The CDR3 sequence is 16 residues long. The germline V gene encodes CDR1 SGHAT and CDR2 FQNNGV. CDR3 coding DNA: TGTGCCAGCAGCCGTTCCGGGACAGGAGAAGGCTATGGCTACACCTTC. Protein sequence: CASSRSGTGEGYGYTF. The whole variable domain, filled in from reference TRBV11-2 and TRBJ1-2, reads EAGVAQSPRYKIIEKRQSVAFWCNPISGHATLYWYQQILGQGPKLLIQFQNNGVVDDSQLPKDRFSAERLKGVDSTLKIQPAKLEDSAVYLCASSRSGTGEGYGYTFGSGTRLTVV.

The genes are TRBV5-1 and TRBJ1-2, with D unclear. Germline V gene sequence: CDR1 SGHRS, CDR2 YFSETQ. Trimming pared 1 base from V and 6 bases from J, leaving 10 bases between. This CDR3 has 13 amino acids. The CDR3 here is CASSLSTSDGYTF. DNA of the CDR3: TGCGCCAGCAGCTTGTCAACTTCCGATGGCTACACCTTC.

This chain uses TRBV13 with TRBJ2-7, with no clear D. Germline V gene lookup returns CDR1 PRHDT and CDR2 FYEKMQ (reference sequence). The V and J ends lost 0 bases and 2 bases respectively, with 14 bases between them. The CDR3 runs to 16 residues. The CDR3 bases are TGTGCCAGCAGCTTAGGGGGCCTTTCACTCACCTACGAGCAGTACGTC. It yields the protein CASSLGGLSLTYEQYV.

The chain recombines TRBV7-8 with TRBJ1-1; 7 bases align to TRBD1. This CDR3 has 14 amino acids. Trimming removed 4 bases from V and 6 bases from J; junction bases left unmatched: 8. The germline gives CDR1 SGHVS, CDR2 FQNEAQ. For the CDR3, the DNA is TGTGCCAGCAGCTCGAGGTTCCAGGGGGCTGAAGCTTTCTTT. Amino acids: CASSSRFQGAEAFF.

The chain joins TRBV7-7 to TRBJ2-1; 9 nucleotides line up with TRBD1. The V segment lost 5 bases and the J segment 10 bases; nucleotides outside the gene matches: 6. This CDR3 contains 13 residues. In germline, CDR1 is SSHAT, CDR2 FNYEAQ (reference sequence). This CDR3 reads CASSLQGAGEQFF. CDR3 DNA: TGTGCCAGCAGCCTACAGGGGGCTGGGGAGCAGTTCTTC.